What follows are 27 T cell receptor beta chains derived from one specimen sequenced in a study of regulatory T cells in long-lasting Graves disease. The time point: persistent/refractory GD, antithyroid drugs over 5 years with positive TRAb. TCR sequences were obtained from RNA taken from PBMCs. Assembly of TCR beta libraries relied on iRepertoire HTBI primers together with Arm-PCR of CDR3 regions. TCRdb redid the calling of the multiplex PCR reads with MiXCR, one entry per CDR3 protein. The sample records approximately 440,000 distinct CDR3 sequences, 20% to 25% being singletons. The sequencing used peripheral blood mononuclear cells (PBMCs), collected when the disease was refractory, from a patient treated with antithyroid drugs. These receptors were collected from a female donor with Graves disease.

In its sample, this clonotype was seen many times. V is TRBV30 and J is TRBJ1-1; D gene unclear. Deletions cut 5 bases from V and 0 bases from J, with 7 bases between. The CDR3 has 12 amino acids. The V gene's germline CDR1 is GTSNPN and CDR2 SVGIG (reference sequence). The CDR3 DNA follows: TGTGCCTGGTTGCGGCTGAACACTGAAGCTTTCTTT. Translated: CAWLRLNTEAFF.

V and J are TRBV2 and TRBJ1-1, with TRBD1 matching over 9 bases. The V and J ends lost 6 bases and 4 bases, in that order; junction bases with no gene match: 6. This CDR3 region has 14 residues. Looked up from germline, CDR1 is SNHLY and CDR2 is FYNNEI. CDR3 nucleotides: TGTGCCAGCAGCCTACAGGGGGCCTTCACTGAAGCTTTCTTT. Translated: CASSLQGAFTEAFF.

This clonotype was seen more than once but under ten times. The V gene is TRBV3-1, the J gene TRBJ1-1; perhaps TRBD1 as D (5 bases). This CDR3 contains 14 residues. V lost 2 bases and J 5 bases, leaving 12 bases between the germline ends. The germline V gene has CDR1 LGHDT and CDR2 YNNKEL (reference sequence). This chain's CDR3 is CASSQRPWGTEAFF. The CDR3 DNA sequence: TGTGCCAGCAGCCAAAGACCCTGGGGGACTGAAGCTTTCTTT. Drawing the rest from reference TRBV3-1 and TRBJ1-1, the complete variable domain is DTAVSQTPKYLVTQMGNDKSIKCEQNLGHDTMYWYKQDSKKFLKIMFSYNNKELIINETVPNRFSPKSPDKAHLNLHINSLELGDSAVYFCASSQRPWGTEAFFGQGTRLTVV.

This clonotype was seen many times. The V gene is TRBV6-1, the J gene TRBJ1-1, with TRBD1 identical over 7 bases. CDR1 MNHNS and CDR2 SASEGT come from the germline V gene. This CDR3 is built from 13 residues. V lost 8 bases, J lost 1 base, and 4 bases stayed unmatched. CDR3 in DNA: TGTGCCAGCGGCGGGACAGCGAACACTGAAGCTTTCTTT. The encoded protein is CASGGTANTEAFF.

The chain carries TRBV7-3 and TRBJ2-7; 8 bases map to TRBD2. Germline V gives CDR1 SGHTA, CDR2 FQGTGA. The junction had 8 bases not matched to a gene; V was cut back by 2 bases and J by 2 bases. This CDR3 is 16 amino acids long. The CDR3 nucleotides are TGTGCCAGCAGCTTAGGCAGCGGGAGTAGGCCCTACGAGCAGTACTTC. Translated, it gives CASSLGSGSRPYEQYF.

Turning to this clonotype: This may be a read error: a much more frequent sequence differs by one nucleotide. The J gene is TRBJ2-5, the V gene TRBV28, with a tentative D call TRBD1 (5 bases). Germline-derived CDR1 and CDR2 are MDHEN and SYDVKM. Deletions cut 7 bases from V and 4 bases from J, with 16 bases between. This CDR3 region has 14 residues. In DNA, the CDR3 is TGTGCCAGCATGGGGCAGGATTGGGGAGAGACCCAGTACTTC. It specifies CASMGQDWGETQYF.

Worth noting for this clonotype: This may stem from a read error, because a much larger clone lies one nucleotide away. This chain uses TRBV6-2 or TRBV6-3 with TRBJ2-5, with no clear D. Trimming stripped 11 bases from V and 5 bases from J, with 15 bases between. The CDR3 runs to 12 residues. The V gene's germline CDR1 is MNHEY and CDR2 SVGEGT. CDR3 loop: CACKREGETQYF. The CDR3 DNA is TGTGCCTGCAAGCGAGAAGGGGAGACCCAGTACTTC.

The sample holds many counts of this clonotype. The gene calls are TRBV28 and TRBJ1-1; tentatively, D is TRBD1 (6 bases). The CDR3 runs 13 residues. Germline CDR1 is MDHEN and CDR2 is SYDVKM. V lost 3 bases to trimming and J lost 4 bases, with 9 bases between them. Here the CDR3 reads CASSFGGSTEAFF. The CDR3 DNA reads TGTGCCAGCAGTTTTGGGGGCTCCACTGAAGCTTTCTTT.

This clonotype was detected many times. This rearrangement joins TRBV27 to TRBJ1-2; TRBD1 aligns across 7 bases. The junction had 9 bases not matched to a gene; V was cut back by 5 bases and J by 3 bases. The length of the CDR3 is 15 residues. In germline, CDR1 is MNHEY, CDR2 SMNVEV (reference sequence). The CDR3 bases are TGTGCCAGCAGTCCCCGGACAGGACTCTACTATGGCTACACCTTC. Encoded protein: CASSPRTGLYYGYTF.

The genes are TRBV7-2 and TRBJ2-7; D possibly matches TRBD1 or TRBD2 (7 bases each). V was pared by 1 base and J by 4 bases, with 14 bases between. Germline loops: CDR1 SGHTA, CDR2 FQGNSA. The CDR3 contains 15 residues. CDR3 sequence: CASSLVTGRDYEQYF. The CDR3 nucleotides read TGTGCCAGCAGCTTAGTGACAGGGAGGGATTACGAGCAGTACTTC.

The table lists this clonotype with many counts. The chain recombines TRBV6-1 with TRBJ1-1; maybe TRBD1 (5 bases). The CDR3 has 15 residues. Trimming shortened V by 5 bases and J by 1 base, and 14 bases separated the two germline ends. Germline CDR1 MNHNS, CDR2 SASEGT. The CDR3 loop is CASSPHRTTNTEAFF. The CDR3 DNA follows: TGTGCCAGCAGTCCCCATAGGACAACGAACACTGAAGCTTTCTTT.

The rearrangement uses TRBV4-1 and TRBJ2-5, with 14 bases fitting TRBD2. Trimming at V came to 0 bases and at J to 1 base, leaving 16 bases not matched to a gene. The CDR3 loop spans 22 amino acids. Germline CDR1 is MGHRA and CDR2 is YSYEKL. The CDR3 DNA is TGCGCCAGCAGCCAAGACGTAGAGTATACCAGGGGGACTAGCGGGAGCCAAGAGACCCAGTACTTC. Its translation is CASSQDVEYTRGTSGSQETQYF.

There are many counts of this clonotype. The J gene is TRBJ2-7, the V gene TRBV11-2; D perhaps matches TRBD2 (6 bases). This CDR3 spans 14 amino acids. Trimming took 5 bases from V and 6 from J, leaving 17 bases between them. Germline lookup yields CDR1 SGHAT and CDR2 FQNNGV. The DNA for the CDR3 is TGTGCCAGCAGCCTGGCAGGGCCAGCGGGCGAGCAGTACTTC. It encodes CASSLAGPAGEQYF. The variable domain in full, with the rest retrieved from reference TRBV11-2 and TRBJ2-7, is EAGVAQSPRYKIIEKRQSVAFWCNPISGHATLYWYQQILGQGPKLLIQFQNNGVVDDSQLPKDRFSAERLKGVDSTLKIQPAKLEDSAVYLCASSLAGPAGEQYFGPGTRLTVT.

This rearrangement joins TRBV30 to TRBJ1-5; TRBD1 might be the D (5 bases). Germline values: CDR1 GTSNPN, CDR2 SVGIG (reference sequence). Trimming left V 2 bases short and J 7 bases short, with 18 bases between. The CDR3 length is 15 residues. CDR3 sequence reads: CAWSLAGSFGQPQHF. The CDR3 bases are TGTGCCTGGAGTCTGGCAGGGTCTTTTGGGCAGCCCCAGCATTTT.

There are many counts of this clonotype. V usage is TRBV12-3 or TRBV12-4 and J usage is TRBJ1-2; D unclear. This CDR3 is built from 11 residues. V was shortened by 4 bases and J by 6 bases, with 6 bases between the two germline ends. DNA for the CDR3: TGTGCCAGCAGTTATCAGGATGGCTACACCTTC. This sequence encodes CASSYQDGYTF.

The chain uses TRBV29-1 and TRBJ2-3; no clear D. The germline V gene has CDR1 SQVTM and CDR2 ANQGSEA. The CDR3 length is 14 residues. V shed 7 bases and J shed 0 bases, with 14 bases lying between them. CDR3 protein: CSDTSKQSTDTQYF. Here the CDR3 DNA reads TGCAGCGACACATCAAAACAAAGCACAGATACGCAGTATTTT.

The gene calls are TRBV5-1 and TRBJ1-1; D not resolved. This CDR3 has 14 residues. In germline, CDR1 is SGHRS, CDR2 YFSETQ. Trimming removed 2 bases from V and 2 bases from J, with 10 bases in between. In DNA, the CDR3 is TGCGCCAGCAGCTTCACCAGTGGAAACACTGAAGCTTTCTTT. Its translation: CASSFTSGNTEAFF.

The rearrangement uses TRBV6-1 and TRBJ2-5; tentatively, D is TRBD1 or TRBD2 (6 bases each). In germline, CDR1 is MNHNS, CDR2 SASEGT. The CDR3 runs to 13 residues. V was clipped by 8 bases and J by 1 base, with 11 bases between them. This chain's CDR3 is CASLGGLQETQYF. In nucleotides, the CDR3 is TGTGCCAGCCTAGGGGGGCTCCAAGAGACCCAGTACTTC.

V and J are TRBV18 and TRBJ1-5; D is unclear. Germline values: CDR1 KGHSH, CDR2 LQKENI. V was clipped by 2 bases and J by 4 bases, with 18 bases between them. CDR3 length: 17 amino acids. DNA for the CDR3: TGTGCCAGCTCACCAAGAATGTCCTCGCAGAGGAATCAGCCCCAGCATTTT. Its translation is CASSPRMSSQRNQPQHF.

This clonotype was observed many times. The rearrangement uses TRBV28 and TRBJ1-6; possibly TRBD1 for D (6 bases). Trimming pared 8 bases from V and 10 bases from J, leaving 18 bases between. This CDR3 spans 14 amino acids. Germline-derived CDR1 and CDR2 are MDHEN and SYDVKM. CDR3 loop: CASLFSRGGSPLHF. CDR3 DNA: TGTGCCAGCCTCTTCAGTAGGGGGGGATCACCCCTCCACTTT. Looking up the rest from reference TRBV28 and TRBJ1-6 gives the full variable domain: DVKVTQSSRYLVKRTGEKVFLECVQDMDHENMFWYRQDPGLGLRLIYFSYDVKMKEKGDIPEGYSVSREKKERFSLILESASTNQTSMYLCASLFSRGGSPLHFGNGTRLTVT.

Many counts were recorded for this clonotype. The chain employs TRBV24-1 and TRBJ2-4, with no clear D. The CDR3 extends over 11 amino acids. Trimming left V 2 bases short and J 8 bases short, with 3 bases between. CDR1 is KGHDR, CDR2 SFDVKD, per germline. For the CDR3, the DNA is TGTGCCACCAGTGATTCCGACATTCAGTACTTC. It yields the protein CATSDSDIQYF.

Many counts were recorded for this clonotype. The gene calls are TRBV20-1 and TRBJ1-1; TRBD1 might be the D (5 bases). CDR3 length: 13 amino acids. Trimming cost V 6 bases and J 5 bases, with 16 bases left between them. Germline assignment: CDR1 DFQATT and CDR2 SNEGSKA (reference sequence). The CDR3 DNA is TGCAGTGCCAGGCACGGGGCTTGGACTGAAGCTTTCTTT. Translating gives CSARHGAWTEAFF.

CDR3 residues: CSARSPSGRGNTGELFF. CDR3 in DNA: TGCAGTGCTAGATCCCCTAGCGGGAGGGGGAACACCGGGGAGCTGTTTTTT. The chain links TRBV20-1 to TRBJ2-2; 12 bases align to TRBD2. With V trimmed by 2 bases and J by 1 base, 5 bases remained unmatched. Germline CDR1 and CDR2: DFQATT and SNEGSKA (reference sequence). This CDR3 has 17 residues.

This clonotype was detected many times. V gene TRBV20-1 combines with J gene TRBJ1-5; the D gene is possibly TRBD1 (5 bases). The CDR3 length is 12 residues. Trimming took 7 bases from V and 3 from J, leaving 10 bases between them. Germline CDR1 is DFQATT and CDR2 is SNEGSKA (reference sequence). The CDR3 sequence is CSDGHNNQPQHF. Written as DNA, the CDR3 is TGCAGTGATGGACACAACAATCAGCCCCAGCATTTT.

This clonotype was seen repeatedly, ten times or more. The V gene is TRBV7-9, the J gene TRBJ1-4; 10 nucleotides match TRBD1. The CDR3 runs 17 residues. The trim removed 5 bases at V and 8 bases at J, leaving 14 bases unmatched. Germline CDR1 is SEHNR and CDR2 is FQNEAQ (reference sequence). The CDR3 region has the DNA TGTGCCAGCAGCCGATCCGGGACAGGGGAGGAAAGAGAAAAACTGTTTTTT. Translating gives CASSRSGTGEEREKLFF.

The rearrangement uses TRBV15 and TRBJ2-1, with D hard to call. V was cut by 8 bases and J by 4 bases, with 6 bases left in between. CDR3 length: 11 amino acids. Germline V lookup: CDR1 LNHNV, CDR2 YYDKDF (reference sequence). As DNA, the CDR3 is TGTGCCACCCGACGGTACAATGAGCAGTTCTTC. As protein: CATRRYNEQFF.

This clonotype was observed a single time. A much larger clone differs by one base, so this may be a read error. V and J are TRBV2 and TRBJ2-4, with D unresolved. This CDR3 region has 14 residues. Per the germline V gene, CDR1 is SNHLY and CDR2 is FYNNEI. CDR3 nucleotide sequence: TGTGTCAGCAGTGAACGATCAGCCAAAAACATTCAGTACTTC. It encodes CVSSERSAKNIQYF.